This T cell receptor beta chain was recovered during a study of CD8+ T cells in alopecia areata (dated by TCRdb to 2017 to 2018). Regarding the research as a whole: Treated patients were enrolled in an open-label pilot trial of oral tofacitinib, 5 to 10 mg twice daily, for moderate-to-severe alopecia areata. RNA was extracted with the PAXgene miRNA kit for fixed scalp, the miRNeasy kit for PBMCs, and the RNeasy kit for mouse skin. High-throughput TCRbeta sequencing was used to examine T cell clonal expansion in alopecia areata in both the C3H/HeJ mouse model and human patients. Patients received tofacitinib for 6 to 18 months and were then followed off drug for 6 months to check for delayed response and recurrence. Disease severity in treated patients was measured with the SALT score, which quantifies the percentage of affected scalp surface area. Biopsies were taken from tofacitinib-treated patients at baseline and at 4 and 24 weeks of treatment, and a later scalp biopsy was taken in several of the tofacitinib-treated patients. In humans, TCRbeta sequencing was performed on scalp tissue and on sorted CD4+ and CD8+ peripheral blood T cells from healthy controls and from patients with patchy or totalis/universalis alopecia areata. Amplification of TCRbeta CDR3 regions was done by immunoSEQ multiplex PCR using 35 Vbeta forward primers and 13 Jbeta reverse primers. Scalp clonality was compared across normal scalp (n=4), patchy alopecia areata scalp (n=8), and alopecia totalis/universalis scalp (n=8). Study-level results and caveats: Unlike mouse skin, where gammadelta T cells dominate, normal human skin contains resident alphabeta T cells that get sequenced too, which complicates analysis of the scalp TCR repertoire. With tofacitinib, both scalp clonality and the number of expanded CD8+ clones among the top 100 scalp clones went down significantly. Because the treated cohort was small and had just a single nonresponder, larger studies are needed to establish links between baseline CD8+ expansion and response. During tofacitinib treatment, many expanded lesional clones remained in scalp and blood, and this persistence may partly explain relapse after treatment is stopped. Shared TCR sequences between patients were less evident than in mice, which may be partly attributable to HLA diversity in the patient population. Higher clonality and more expanded CD8+ clones were observed in lesional scalp than in normal scalp, particularly in alopecia totalis/universalis, a finding suggestive of antigenic drive.

Libraries were prepared through the immunoSEQ multiplex PCR assay. RNA was extracted from all samples and reverse transcribed into cDNA as template for TCR sequencing. First-strand cDNA was synthesized using SuperScript III with a 2:1 mix of oligo-dT and random hexamers. A synthetic immune receptor repertoire was used to measure amplification bias, and any remaining bias was corrected computationally. As for the original processing: Raw reads were preprocessed to remove errors, and CDR3 was defined according to IMGT conventions as the region from the conserved cysteine to phenylalanine. To get clonality, Shannon entropy was normalized by log2 of the number of productive unique TCRs and the result was subtracted from 1. Whether scalp clones were CD4 or CD8 was inferred by matching scalp TCRbeta sequences against CD4 and CD8 repertoires sorted from blood. TCRdb retrieved this table from immuneACCESS and kept in-frame rearrangements only. Not all clones are present; in checked studies, unresolved V genes account for under half, and no reason is known for the remainder. V and J calls and clone size are those listed in that table; D and trimming were worked out from the DNA. Across this sample there are 100,000 to 150,000 clones, with 58% seen only once. The leading ten clones occupy more than 25% of the sample.

Interpreted using the paper, the time point label stands for: roughly 27 days on oral tofacitinib. This specimen's treatment or condition label, per the study, means: oral pan-JAK inhibitor, 5-10 mg twice daily. Peripheral blood and lesional scalp punch biopsies were obtained from patients with alopecia areata. PBMCs were separated by density centrifugation and stained for CD3, CD4 and CD8, after which CD4+ and CD8+ T cells were sorted on a FACSAria. Including the terminal cysteine and phenylalanine, the CDR3 comprises 11 residues. This entry keeps only the CDR3 DNA: 33 bases, framed from base 1. V loses 4 bases, J loses 6 bases, and the germline ends lie 9 bases apart. Based on the germline V gene, the CDR1 and CDR2 sequences are SQVTM and ANQGSEA. This clone was seen a few times. The antigen this receptor binds is unknown. No clone much larger than this one lies a single base away; base qualities are absent. The same CDR3 is also encoded by other DNA sequences in this sample.

Sequencing was performed on CD8+ T cells sorted from blood, taken at week 4, from a patient treated with tofacitinib. This receptor was identified in a human donor with alopecia areata. The sequence links TRBV29-1 to TRBJ1-2; a weak D assignment points to TRBD1 (5 bases agree). The encoded CDR3 is CSVGTGDGYTF. The DNA reads as follows: TGCAGCGTTGGGACGGGGGATGGCTACACCTTC.